These T cell receptor beta chains were read from a single sample in a study of cytomegalovirus exposure and HLA in healthy donors. Libraries were prepared by immunoSEQ multiplex PCR; TCRdb keeps only in-frame clonotypes and omits some of them. The sample has over 200,000 clones; roughly 84% are singletons. Specimen: PBMCs. These TCRs come from a human donor in good health. Both conserved end residues are part of each CDR3. Fields, in order: CDR3 DNA, CDR3 protein, V gene, clone size, J gene, CDR3 length, D gene. The D gene is left open where the match is weak. Some rows have no size entry. The others give once, few or many, or a class for an expanded clone.

DNA: TGTGCCATCAGTGAGAGGAAACTAGCGGCTCACAATGAGCAGTTCTTC
CDR3: CAISERKLAAHNEQFF
V: TRBV10-3
size: .
J: TRBJ2-1
length: 16
D: TRBD2

DNA: TGTGCCAGCTCACGGACGGGCGGGGTTAGCTATGGCTACACCTTC
CDR3: CASSRTGGVSYGYTF
V: TRBV18
size: .
J: TRBJ1-2
length: 15
D: .

DNA: TGTGCCAGCAGTTACTACGGGGGTATAGGCTACGAGCAGTACTTC
CDR3: CASSYYGGIGYEQYF
V: TRBV6-6
size: .
J: TRBJ2-7
length: 15
D: .

DNA: TGTGCCAGTAGTATACTCCGGACTAGCGGGCAACTCTACGAGCAGTACTTC
CDR3: CASSILRTSGQLYEQYF
V: TRBV19
size: .
J: TRBJ2-7
length: 17
D: TRBD2

DNA: TGTGCCAGCAGACCCCGACAGTCTCCTTACACTGAAGCTTTCTTT
CDR3: CASRPRQSPYTEAFF
V: TRBV27
size: .
J: TRBJ1-1
length: 15
D: .

DNA: TGTGCCAGCAGCTTGGGGCACGAGGAGCTGTTTTTT
CDR3: CASSLGHEELFF
V: TRBV11-1
size: .
J: TRBJ2-2
length: 12
D: .

DNA: TGTGCCAGCAGTTTTCGGGGGACTAGCGGGAGAACAGATACGCAGTATTTT
CDR3: CASSFRGTSGRTDTQYF
V: TRBV28
size: few
J: TRBJ2-3
length: 17
D: TRBD2

DNA: TGTGCCAGCAGTTTATCCCGGGCTGGGGCCAACGTCCTGACTTTC
CDR3: CASSLSRAGANVLTF
V: TRBV27
size: .
J: TRBJ2-6
length: 15
D: .

DNA: TGTGCCTGGAGCCACCAGGTAGGAAACACTGAAGCTTTCTTT
CDR3: CAWSHQVGNTEAFF
V: TRBV30
size: .
J: TRBJ1-1
length: 14
D: .

DNA: TGTGCCAGCCTTCGGGTAGCGGGGCTCTACGAGCAGTACTTC
CDR3: CASLRVAGLYEQYF
V: TRBV6-1
size: .
J: TRBJ2-7
length: 14
D: TRBD2

DNA: TGTGCCAGCAGTTTCGTTCGAGAGTTATACGAGCAGTACTTC
CDR3: CASSFVRELYEQYF
V: TRBV6-6
size: .
J: TRBJ2-7
length: 14
D: .

DNA: TGTGCCAGCAGCCAAGACTTTTCAAGCCGCTGGGAGCAGTACTTC
CDR3: CASSQDFSSRWEQYF
V: TRBV4-2
size: few
J: TRBJ2-7
length: 15
D: .

DNA: TGTGCCAGCAGGGGGAGGGGAGGTGACGGCTACACCTTC
CDR3: CASRGRGGDGYTF
V: TRBV2
size: .
J: TRBJ1-2
length: 13
D: .

DNA: TGTGCCATCAGTGAGTCTCAAGCGATGAGCACAGATACGCAGTATTTT
CDR3: CAISESQAMSTDTQYF
V: TRBV10-3
size: .
J: TRBJ2-3
length: 16
D: .

DNA: TGTGCCAGCAGCAAACAGGTTAGCTCCTACAATGAGCAGTTCTTC
CDR3: CASSKQVSSYNEQFF
V: TRBV9
size: .
J: TRBJ2-1
length: 15
D: .

DNA: TGTGCCAGCAGCGCCCGACCCGGACTTGAAGCTTTCTTT
CDR3: CASSARPGLEAFF
V: TRBV9
size: .
J: TRBJ1-1
length: 13
D: .

DNA: TGTGCCAGCAGTGCCCTTGCCGGGGGGGAAAGGAGAGATACGCAGTATTTT
CDR3: CASSALAGGERRDTQYF
V: TRBV25-1
size: .
J: TRBJ2-3
length: 17
D: TRBD2

DNA: TGTGCCAGCAGCTTAATGGGCGGGAGGGTCACCGGGGAGCTGTTTTTT
CDR3: CASSLMGGRVTGELFF
V: TRBV7-2
size: .
J: TRBJ2-2
length: 16
D: TRBD2

DNA: TGCGCCAGCAGCTTGTCTATGTACGGAGGCGAGCAGTTCTTC
CDR3: CASSLSMYGGEQFF
V: TRBV5-1
size: .
J: TRBJ2-1
length: 14
D: .

DNA: TGTGCCAGCAGCTTAGTCCTCAGGGGCACTGAAGCTTTCTTT
CDR3: CASSLVLRGTEAFF
V: TRBV7-2
size: .
J: TRBJ1-1
length: 14
D: .

DNA: TGTGCCAGCAGCTTGGGCGAGGGTCGGGAGCAGTACTTC
CDR3: CASSLGEGREQYF
V: TRBV5-4
size: .
J: TRBJ2-7
length: 13
D: .

DNA: TGTGCCAGCAGGGTTGGGTCTAGCGGGCCTGAGCAGTTCTTC
CDR3: CASRVGSSGPEQFF
V: TRBV2
size: .
J: TRBJ2-1
length: 14
D: TRBD2

DNA: TGTGCCAGCAGCGACAGGGGAGTCCCTACTGGAAACACCATATATTTT
CDR3: CASSDRGVPTGNTIYF
V: TRBV6-6
size: .
J: TRBJ1-3
length: 16
D: TRBD1

DNA: TGTGCCAGCAGTGAAAGTCGAGGAAAATACGAGCAGTACTTC
CDR3: CASSESRGKYEQYF
V: TRBV2
size: .
J: TRBJ2-7
length: 14
D: .

DNA: TGCAGCGTTGTCCCAGGGGACGGGGAGACCCAGTACTTC
CDR3: CSVVPGDGETQYF
V: TRBV29-1
size: .
J: TRBJ2-5
length: 13
D: .

DNA: TGTGCTAGTGGTTTGGTGATCCAAGGGGCCCCCGGGGAGCTGTTTTTT
CDR3: CASGLVIQGAPGELFF
V: TRBV12-5
size: .
J: TRBJ2-2
length: 16
D: .

DNA: TGTGCCAGCAGCTTAGATCACGGGGGGGAGCAGTACTTC
CDR3: CASSLDHGGEQYF
V: TRBV7-8
size: .
J: TRBJ2-7
length: 13
D: TRBD2

DNA: TGTGCCAGCAGCTCCATTTATGCGGCCGCAGATACGCAGTATTTT
CDR3: CASSSIYAAADTQYF
V: TRBV7-3
size: .
J: TRBJ2-3
length: 15
D: .

DNA: TGTGCCAGCAGCCAAGATCGCGGGGGGGAAGCTTTCTTT
CDR3: CASSQDRGGEAFF
V: TRBV4-2
size: .
J: TRBJ1-1
length: 13
D: .

DNA: TGTGCCAGCAGCTTAGGGGCTAGCGGCCCTACGCAGTATTTT
CDR3: CASSLGASGPTQYF
V: TRBV11-1
size: .
J: TRBJ2-3
length: 14
D: TRBD2

DNA: TGTGCCAGCAGCTTACCTTACAGGGATTCCTACAATGAGCAGTTCTTC
CDR3: CASSLPYRDSYNEQFF
V: TRBV7-6
size: .
J: TRBJ2-1
length: 16
D: .

DNA: TGTGCCAGCAGTTTCCGGACTAGCGGGCAAGAGACCCAGTACTTC
CDR3: CASSFRTSGQETQYF
V: TRBV2
size: .
J: TRBJ2-5
length: 15
D: TRBD2

DNA: TGTGCCAGCAGGATAACTAGCGGCGGCGGGAGGACCCAGTACTTC
CDR3: CASRITSGGGRTQYF
V: TRBV28
size: .
J: TRBJ2-5
length: 15
D: TRBD2

DNA: TGTGCCAGCAGCGGGCTGTACAGGGGGGAGACCCAGTACTTC
CDR3: CASSGLYRGETQYF
V: TRBV6-1
size: .
J: TRBJ2-5
length: 14
D: TRBD1

DNA: TGTGCCAGCAGCCGATTCGAGAGCTCCTACGAGCAGTACTTC
CDR3: CASSRFESSYEQYF
V: TRBV7-2
size: .
J: TRBJ2-7
length: 14
D: .

DNA: TGTGCCAGCAGCTTAGTTCCGGCCTACGAGCAGTACTTC
CDR3: CASSLVPAYEQYF
V: TRBV7-2
size: few
J: TRBJ2-7
length: 13
D: .

DNA: TGTGCCAGCAGCTTAACGGGTTGGGGGGATTCCCACTATGGCTACACCTTC
CDR3: CASSLTGWGDSHYGYTF
V: TRBV7-3
size: .
J: TRBJ1-2
length: 17
D: .

DNA: TGTGCCAGCAGCAAAGTAGGCGGACTAGCTATAAAAGGGAAATACAATGAGCAGTTCTTC
CDR3: CASSKVGGLAIKGKYNEQFF
V: TRBV21-1
size: few
J: TRBJ2-1
length: 20
D: .

DNA: TGTTCCAGCAGCACCATGGGCGGGGGGAGCAGCGACGAGCAGTACTTC
CDR3: CSSSTMGGGSSDEQYF
V: TRBV7-9
size: .
J: TRBJ2-7
length: 16
D: TRBD2

DNA: TGTTCCAGCAGCTTAGCAGCAGGGGATGGGAATGGCTACACCTTC
CDR3: CSSSLAAGDGNGYTF
V: TRBV7-9
size: .
J: TRBJ1-2
length: 15
D: .

DNA: TGTGCCAGCTCACCAACAGCGGGGGCAGATACGCAGTATTTT
CDR3: CASSPTAGADTQYF
V: TRBV18
size: .
J: TRBJ2-3
length: 14
D: TRBD2

DNA: TGCAGCCTATTGTCCAGGGAGGGCCGAGAGACCCAGTACTTC
CDR3: CSLLSREGRETQYF
V: TRBV29-1
size: .
J: TRBJ2-5
length: 14
D: TRBD2

DNA: TGCAGCGTTGTGGTGGTAGGGGTAAGCTCTGGAAACACCATATATTTT
CDR3: CSVVVVGVSSGNTIYF
V: TRBV29-1
size: .
J: TRBJ1-3
length: 16
D: .

DNA: TGTGCCAGTAGTATTTCAGGTGGCAATCAGCCCCAGCATTTT
CDR3: CASSISGGNQPQHF
V: TRBV19
size: .
J: TRBJ1-5
length: 14
D: .

DNA: TGTGCCAGCAGTTACGACGGGAGCTCCTACGAGCAGTACTTC
CDR3: CASSYDGSSYEQYF
V: TRBV6-5
size: .
J: TRBJ2-7
length: 14
D: .

DNA: TGTGCCAGCCAGGGGATACCTTCCGCCCACTACGAGCAGTACTTC
CDR3: CASQGIPSAHYEQYF
V: TRBV6-1
size: .
J: TRBJ2-7
length: 15
D: .

DNA: TGTGCCAGCAGCCTAGGGACAGGGAGCTACGAGCAGTACTTC
CDR3: CASSLGTGSYEQYF
V: TRBV7-9
size: .
J: TRBJ2-7
length: 14
D: TRBD1

DNA: TGTGCCAGCAGCCAAGATGTAATGAACACCGGGGAGCTGTTTTTT
CDR3: CASSQDVMNTGELFF
V: TRBV4-2
size: .
J: TRBJ2-2
length: 15
D: .

DNA: TGTGCCAGCAGTTTAGGCGGTAGCATGAACACTGAAGCTTTCTTT
CDR3: CASSLGGSMNTEAFF
V: TRBV28
size: .
J: TRBJ1-1
length: 15
D: .

DNA: TGTGCCAGCGGACCGAGACAGGGTGAAGGGAATTCACCCCTCCACTTT
CDR3: CASGPRQGEGNSPLHF
V: TRBV7-9
size: .
J: TRBJ1-6
length: 16
D: TRBD1

DNA: TGCGCCAGCAACAGGGACAGGGCCCCCTACGAGCAGTACTTC
CDR3: CASNRDRAPYEQYF
V: TRBV5-1
size: once
J: TRBJ2-7
length: 14
D: TRBD1

DNA: TGTGCCAGTTCGAGGGGACGACCGGGACATCAAGAGACCCAGTACTTC
CDR3: CASSRGRPGHQETQYF
V: TRBV19
size: .
J: TRBJ2-5
length: 16
D: .

DNA: TGTGCCAGCAGCTTAGACGGGAATCCCCACAATGAGCAGTTCTTC
CDR3: CASSLDGNPHNEQFF
V: TRBV7-8
size: .
J: TRBJ2-1
length: 15
D: .

DNA: TGTGCCAGCAGCCGGACAGTTAATCAGCCCCAGCATTTT
CDR3: CASSRTVNQPQHF
V: TRBV2
size: .
J: TRBJ1-5
length: 13
D: .